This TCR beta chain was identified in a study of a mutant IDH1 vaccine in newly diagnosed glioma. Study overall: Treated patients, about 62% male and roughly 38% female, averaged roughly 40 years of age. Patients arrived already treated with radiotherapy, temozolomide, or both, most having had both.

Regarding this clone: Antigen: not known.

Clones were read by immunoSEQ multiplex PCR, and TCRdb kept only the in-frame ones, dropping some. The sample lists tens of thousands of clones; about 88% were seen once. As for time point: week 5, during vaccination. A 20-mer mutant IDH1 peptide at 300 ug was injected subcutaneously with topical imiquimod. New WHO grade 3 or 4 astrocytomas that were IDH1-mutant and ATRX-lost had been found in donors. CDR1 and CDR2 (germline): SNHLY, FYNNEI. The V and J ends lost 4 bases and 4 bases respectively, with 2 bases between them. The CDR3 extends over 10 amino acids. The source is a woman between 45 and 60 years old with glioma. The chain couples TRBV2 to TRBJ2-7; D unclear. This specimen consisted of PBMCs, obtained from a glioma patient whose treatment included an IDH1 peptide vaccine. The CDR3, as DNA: TGTGCCAGCAGTGTATACGAGCAGTACTTC. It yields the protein CASSVYEQYF.